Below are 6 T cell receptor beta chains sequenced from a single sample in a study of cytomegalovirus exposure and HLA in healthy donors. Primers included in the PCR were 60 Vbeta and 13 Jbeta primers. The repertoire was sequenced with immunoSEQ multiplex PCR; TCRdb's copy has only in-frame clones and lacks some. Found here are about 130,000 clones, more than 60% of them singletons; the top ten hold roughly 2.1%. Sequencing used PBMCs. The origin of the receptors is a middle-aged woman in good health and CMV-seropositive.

The CDR3 loop reads CASSLASDRGGGNTIYF. The CDR3 bases are TGCGCCAGCAGCTTGGCCTCGGACAGGGGAGGTGGAAACACCATATATTTT. This chain joins TRBV5-1 and TRBJ1-3, with TRBD1 matching 9 bases. This CDR3 region has 17 residues. Germline trimming cut 0 bases from V and 3 bases from J; bases unmatched to any gene: 7. CDR1 is SGHRS and CDR2 is YFSETQ in the germline V gene.

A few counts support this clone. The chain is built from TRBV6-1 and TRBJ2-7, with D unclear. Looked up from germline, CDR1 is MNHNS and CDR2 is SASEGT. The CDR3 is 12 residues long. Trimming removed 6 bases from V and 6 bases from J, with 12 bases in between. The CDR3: CASSVPVGEQYF. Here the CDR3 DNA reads TGTGCCAGCAGCGTTCCTGTCGGCGAGCAGTACTTC.

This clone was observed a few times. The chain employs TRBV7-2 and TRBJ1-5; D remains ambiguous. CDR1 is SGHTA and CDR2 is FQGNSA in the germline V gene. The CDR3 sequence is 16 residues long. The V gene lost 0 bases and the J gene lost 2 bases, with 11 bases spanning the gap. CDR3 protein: CASSLASREGNQPQHF. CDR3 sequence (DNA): TGTGCCAGCAGCTTAGCGAGTAGGGAGGGCAATCAGCCCCAGCATTTT.

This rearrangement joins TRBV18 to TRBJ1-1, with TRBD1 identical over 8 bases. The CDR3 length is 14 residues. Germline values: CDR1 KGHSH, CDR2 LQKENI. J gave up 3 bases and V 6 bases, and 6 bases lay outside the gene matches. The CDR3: CASSLGQGDTEAFF. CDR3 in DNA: TGTGCCAGCTCCCTCGGACAGGGAGACACTGAAGCTTTCTTT.

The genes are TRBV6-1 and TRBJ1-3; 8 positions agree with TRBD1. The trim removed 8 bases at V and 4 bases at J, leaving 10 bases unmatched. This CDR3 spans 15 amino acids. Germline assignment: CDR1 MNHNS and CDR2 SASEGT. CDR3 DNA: TGTGCCAGCTGCGTTGACAGGGGAGGGGGAAACACCATATATTTT. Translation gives CASCVDRGGGNTIYF.

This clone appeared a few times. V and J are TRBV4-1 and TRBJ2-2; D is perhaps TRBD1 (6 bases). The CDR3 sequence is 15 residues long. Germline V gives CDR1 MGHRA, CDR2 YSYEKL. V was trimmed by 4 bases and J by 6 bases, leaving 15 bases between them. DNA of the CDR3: TGCGCCAGCAGCCGAGGGACCAGGGGCGCCGGGGAGCTGTTTTTT. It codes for CASSRGTRGAGELFF.